The clone carrying this T cell receptor (beta chain) has more than one count but fewer than ten. This sample was taken from a study of blood T cell repertoires in COVID-19. About the research overall: T cells, B-cell-depleted T cells, or PBMCs supplied cDNA or gDNA.

Sequenced by immunoSEQ multiplex PCR; TCRdb stores in-frame clones only, minus some. Here the sample spans 150,000 to 200,000 clones, about nine tenths being singletons. V was pared by 6 bases and J by 1 base, with 15 bases between. Looked up from germline, CDR1 is KGHSH and CDR2 is LQKENI. CDR3 size: 15 residues. The sequence came from a man between 60 and 75 years old with active or convalescent COVID-19. Sequencing was done on a sample of peripheral blood. The chain joins TRBV18 to TRBJ1-1, with D possibly TRBD1 on 6 matching bases. CDR3 residues: CASSPGEVGNTEAFF. As DNA, the CDR3 is TGTGCCAGCTCCCCAGGGGAGGTAGGGAACACTGAAGCTTTCTTT.